This is a list of T cell receptor beta chains from one sample in a study of neurological immune-mediated disorders. In TCRdb, the 5' RACE reads were re-called with MiXCR into one record per CDR3 protein. The sample lists fewer than 65,000 distinct CDR3 sequences, 10% to 13% occurring once. The sequencing sample was made of PBMCs. The receptor source for this set is an older man with HTLV-1-associated myelopathy (HAM/TSP). Both conserved end residues are part of each CDR3. D genes are given only for firm matches. Size is omitted from some rows. Given values are once, few, many or a class for expanded clones.

d_call	v_call	clone_size	j_call	cdr3_aa	cdr3_nt
TRBD2	TRBV9	many	TRBJ2-3	CASSVEPAGGPSGSADTQYF	TGTGCCAGCAGCGTAGAACCAGCGGGAGGGCCCTCCGGCTCCGCAGATACGCAGTATTTT
.	TRBV7-8	many	TRBJ2-7	CASSQRIEQYF	TGTGCCAGCAGCCAACGGATCGAGCAGTACTTC
TRBD2	TRBV7-2	many	TRBJ2-4	CASSTRTSDIQYF	TGTGCCAGCAGCACCCGGACTAGCGACATTCAGTACTTC
.	TRBV6-2/TRBV6-3	.	TRBJ2-4	CASKGVAKNIQYF	TGTGCCAGCAAGGGGGTAGCCAAAAACATTCAGTACTTC
.	TRBV7-8	many	TRBJ2-7	CASSLHREQYF	TGTGCCAGCAGCTTGCACCGCGAGCAGTACTTC
.	TRBV2	many	TRBJ2-1	CASSDGGMWNEQFF	TGTGCCAGCAGTGATGGGGGTATGTGGAATGAGCAGTTCTTC
.	TRBV5-5	many	TRBJ2-1	CASSLMGGNEQFF	TGTGCCAGCAGCTTGATGGGAGGCAATGAGCAGTTCTTC
.	TRBV6-6	many	TRBJ1-1	CASSEGGYGTEAFF	TGTGCCAGCAGTGAGGGGGGATATGGCACTGAAGCTTTCTTT
.	TRBV7-2	few	TRBJ2-1	CASSSGTTYNEQFF	TGTGCCAGCAGCTCCGGGACGACTTACAATGAGCAGTTCTTC
.	TRBV5-1	many	TRBJ2-5	CASSLASETQYF	TGCGCCAGCAGCTTGGCATCAGAGACCCAGTACTTC
.	TRBV28	many	TRBJ2-7	CASRGTLGIYEQYF	TGTGCCAGCAGGGGGACGTTGGGGATTTACGAGCAGTACTTC
TRBD1	TRBV20-1	many	TRBJ1-5	CSARDIGTGGPYSNQPQHF	TGCAGTGCTAGAGATATAGGGACAGGGGGCCCTTATAGCAATCAGCCCCAGCATTTT
.	TRBV5-1	many	TRBJ1-5	CASSLEGGSQPQHF	TGCGCCAGCAGCTTGGAGGGGGGTAGTCAGCCCCAGCATTTT
.	TRBV20-1	.	TRBJ1-6	CSARGYKNSPLHF	TGCAGTGCTAGAGGGTATAAAAATTCACCCCTCCACTTT
.	TRBV27	many	TRBJ2-7	CASKGSLSYEQYF	TGTGCCAGCAAGGGGTCTCTCTCCTACGAGCAGTACTTC
.	TRBV5-1	many	TRBJ2-7	CASSTAAGEQYF	TGCGCCAGCAGCACGGCCGCGGGCGAGCAGTACTTC
TRBD2	TRBV7-3	many	TRBJ2-3	CASSPLGLAGLSTQYF	TGTGCCAGCAGCCCCCTGGGCCTAGCGGGATTAAGTACGCAGTATTTT
TRBD1	TRBV15	many	TRBJ2-7	CATSREAGGSYEQYF	TGTGCCACCAGCAGAGAGGCAGGGGGCTCCTACGAGCAGTACTTC
.	TRBV6-4	.	TRBJ2-1	CASSAQTEPNEQFF	TGTGCCAGCAGTGCCCAGACAGAGCCTAATGAGCAGTTCTTC
.	TRBV20-1	many	TRBJ2-7	CSANRAYEQYF	TGCAGTGCTAACAGGGCCTACGAGCAGTACTTC
.	TRBV29-1	many	TRBJ2-2	CSVRLRNTGELFF	TGCAGCGTCCGGCTTCGAAACACCGGGGAGCTGTTTTTT
.	TRBV5-1	many	TRBJ2-1	CASSYGRRVQNEQFF	TGCGCCAGCAGCTACGGCCGAAGGGTGCAGAATGAGCAGTTCTTC
TRBD2	TRBV12-3/TRBV12-4	few	TRBJ2-7	CASTLSGTSGPFYEQYF	TGTGCCAGCACCCTCTCCGGGACTAGCGGCCCTTTTTACGAGCAGTACTTC
TRBD1	TRBV18	.	TRBJ2-1	CASSLTGGVSRQFF	TGTGCCAGCTCCCTTACAGGGGGAGTTAGCCGGCAGTTCTTC
TRBD1	TRBV5-1	many	TRBJ1-1	CASSLRPGTGWDTEAFF	TGCGCCAGCAGCTTGAGGCCCGGGACAGGGTGGGACACTGAAGCTTTCTTT